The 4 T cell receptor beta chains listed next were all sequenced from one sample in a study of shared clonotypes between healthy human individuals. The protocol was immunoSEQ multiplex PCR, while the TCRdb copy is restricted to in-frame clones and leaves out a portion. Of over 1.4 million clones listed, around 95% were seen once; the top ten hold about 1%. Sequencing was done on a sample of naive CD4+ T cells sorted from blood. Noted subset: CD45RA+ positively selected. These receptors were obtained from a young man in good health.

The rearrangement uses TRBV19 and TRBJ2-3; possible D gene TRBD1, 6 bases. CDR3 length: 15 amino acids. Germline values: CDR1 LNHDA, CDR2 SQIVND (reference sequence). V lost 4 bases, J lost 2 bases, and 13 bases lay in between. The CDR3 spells CASSTWDTHTDTQYF. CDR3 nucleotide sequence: TGTGCCAGTAGTACCTGGGACACCCACACAGATACGCAGTATTTT.

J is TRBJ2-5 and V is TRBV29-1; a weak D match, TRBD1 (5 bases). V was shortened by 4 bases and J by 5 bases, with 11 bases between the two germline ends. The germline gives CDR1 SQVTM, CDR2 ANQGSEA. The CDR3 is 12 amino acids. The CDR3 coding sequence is TGCAGCGTTGTTTTGGGGCGGGAGACCCAGTACTTC. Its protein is CSVVLGRETQYF.

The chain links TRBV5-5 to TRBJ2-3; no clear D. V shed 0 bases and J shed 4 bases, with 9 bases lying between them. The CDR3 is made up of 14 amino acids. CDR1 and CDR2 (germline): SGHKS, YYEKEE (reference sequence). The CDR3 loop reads CASSLAPRADTQYF. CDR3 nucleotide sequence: TGTGCCAGCAGCTTGGCTCCTCGGGCAGATACGCAGTATTTT.

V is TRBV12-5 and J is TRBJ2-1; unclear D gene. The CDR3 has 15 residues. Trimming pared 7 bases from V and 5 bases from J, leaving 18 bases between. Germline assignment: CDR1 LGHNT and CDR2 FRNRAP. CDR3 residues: CASAPPEAPNNEQFF. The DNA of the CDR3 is TGTGCTAGTGCACCCCCAGAGGCGCCTAACAATGAGCAGTTCTTC.